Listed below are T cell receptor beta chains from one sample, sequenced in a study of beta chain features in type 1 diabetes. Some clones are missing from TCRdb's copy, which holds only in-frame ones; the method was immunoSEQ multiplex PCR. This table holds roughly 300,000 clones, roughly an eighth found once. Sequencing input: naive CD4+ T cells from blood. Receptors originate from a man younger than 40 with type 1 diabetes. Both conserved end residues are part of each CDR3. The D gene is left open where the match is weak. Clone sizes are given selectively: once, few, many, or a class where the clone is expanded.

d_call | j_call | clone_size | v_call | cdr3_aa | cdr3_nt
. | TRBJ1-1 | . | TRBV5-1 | CASSFDSNTEAFF | TGCGCCAGCAGCTTTGACAGTAACACTGAAGCTTTCTTT
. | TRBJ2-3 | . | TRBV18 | CASSPLIREADTQYF | TGTGCCAGCTCACCACTCATCCGTGAGGCAGATACGCAGTATTTT
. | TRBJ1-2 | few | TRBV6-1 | CASSPSGGYTF | TGTGCCAGCAGTCCCAGTGGTGGCTACACCTTC
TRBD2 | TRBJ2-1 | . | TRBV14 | CASSQVPSGRWHNEQFF | TGTGCCAGCAGCCAAGTCCCTAGCGGGAGATGGCACAATGAGCAGTTCTTC
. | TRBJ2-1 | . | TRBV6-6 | CASSVGFDEQFF | TGTGCCAGCAGTGTGGGCTTCGATGAGCAGTTCTTC
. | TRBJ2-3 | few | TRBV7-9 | CASSLGLLLSPTDTQYF | TGTGCCAGCAGCTTAGGCTTACTCCTAAGCCCAACAGATACGCAGTATTTT
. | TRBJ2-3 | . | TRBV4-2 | CASSQGGGKERTDTQYF | TGTGCCAGCAGCCAAGGAGGGGGTAAGGAGCGCACAGATACGCAGTATTTT
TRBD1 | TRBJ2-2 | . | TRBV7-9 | CASTPSGTGGTGELFF | TGTGCCAGCACCCCCTCCGGGACAGGGGGCACCGGGGAGCTGTTTTTT
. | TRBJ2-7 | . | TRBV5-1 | CASSSDARVDRYEQYF | TGCGCCAGCAGCTCCGACGCCAGGGTGGATAGGTACGAGCAGTACTTC
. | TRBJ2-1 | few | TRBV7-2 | CASSVYREQFF | TGTGCCAGCAGCGTGTACAGGGAGCAGTTCTTC
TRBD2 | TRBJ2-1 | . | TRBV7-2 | CASSLSSGVRNEQFF | TGTGCCAGCAGCTTATCTAGCGGGGTCCGGAATGAGCAGTTCTTC
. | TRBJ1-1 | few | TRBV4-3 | CASSPGRGGNTEAFF | TGCGCCAGCAGCCCTGGTAGAGGGGGGAACACTGAAGCTTTCTTT
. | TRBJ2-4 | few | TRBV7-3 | CASSPGGRKNIQYF | TGTGCCAGCAGCCCAGGGGGGAGGAAAAACATTCAGTACTTC
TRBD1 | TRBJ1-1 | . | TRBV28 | CASSFAGTGNTEAFF | TGTGCCAGCAGTTTCGCCGGGACAGGGAACACTGAAGCTTTCTTT
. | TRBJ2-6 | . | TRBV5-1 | CASSFADSATSGANVLTF | TGCGCCAGCAGCTTTGCGGACTCAGCCACGTCTGGGGCCAACGTCCTGACTTTC
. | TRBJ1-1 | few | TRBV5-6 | CASSLEPGWDTEAFF | TGTGCCAGCAGCTTGGAGCCAGGGTGGGACACTGAAGCTTTCTTT
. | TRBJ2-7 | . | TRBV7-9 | CASSFSGVIEQYF | TGTGCCAGCAGCTTCTCCGGTGTTATCGAGCAGTACTTC
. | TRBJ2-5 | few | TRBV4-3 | CASSQAYRETQYF | TGCGCCAGCAGCCAAGCGTACAGAGAGACCCAGTACTTC
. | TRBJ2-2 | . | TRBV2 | CASRPGENTGELFF | TGTGCCAGCAGGCCGGGGGAGAACACCGGGGAGCTGTTTTTT
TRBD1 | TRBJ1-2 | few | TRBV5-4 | CASSGSHRQGAGGITF | TGTGCCAGCAGCGGGTCTCATCGACAGGGGGCTGGGGGTATCACCTTC
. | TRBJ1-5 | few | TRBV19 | CASSPRGPRGSSQPQHF | TGTGCCAGTAGTCCCCGGGGACCGCGGGGGTCCAGTCAGCCCCAGCATTTT
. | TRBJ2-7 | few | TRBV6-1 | CASSGTVINEQYF | TGTGCCAGTTCCGGGACTGTAATAAACGAGCAGTACTTC
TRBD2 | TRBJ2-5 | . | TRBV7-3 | CASSPGLAGVGETQYF | TGTGCCAGCAGCCCGGGACTAGCGGGAGTCGGGGAGACCCAGTACTTC
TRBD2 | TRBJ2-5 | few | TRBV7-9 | CASSPWTSGRGEETQYF | TGTGCCAGCAGCCCGTGGACTAGCGGGAGGGGGGAAGAGACCCAGTACTTC
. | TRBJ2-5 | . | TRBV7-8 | CASSLFQVRQETQYF | TGTGCCAGCAGCTTATTCCAGGTGCGACAAGAGACCCAGTACTTC